These 20 T cell receptor beta chains came from one sample sequenced in a study of Graves' ophthalmopathy and Graves' hyperthyroidism. For repertoire sequencing, the TCR beta CDR3 regions were amplified from RNA transcripts. Investigators did first-round RT-PCR with HTBI primers, then second-round multiplex PCR. Using its own MiXCR run on the multiplex PCR reads, TCRdb lists one record per CDR3 protein. Of hundreds of thousands of distinct CDR3 sequences listed, under 25% are singletons. Material: peripheral blood. These receptors were taken from a woman between 18 and 30 years old with stable Graves' hyperthyroidism.

Many counts were recorded for this clonotype. The CDR3: CASSLPGLAGDYEQYF. In DNA, the CDR3 is TGTGCCAGCAGTTTACCGGGACTAGCGGGAGACTACGAGCAGTACTTC. The J gene is TRBJ2-7, the V gene TRBV12-3 or TRBV12-4; 14 nucleotides align to TRBD2. V was clipped by 2 bases and J by 3 bases; unmatched bases: 3. This CDR3 contains 16 residues.

This clonotype was recorded many times. Since a much larger clone is just one base distant, this may be a read error. V usage is TRBV12-3 or TRBV12-4 and J usage is TRBJ2-7, with a weak D call TRBD2 (5 bases). The CDR3 contains 14 residues. The CDR3 loop reads CGSSLGRGLHEQYF. In DNA form, the CDR3 reads TGTGGCAGCAGCTTAGGCCGCGGACTCCACGAGCAGTACTTC.

The chain combines TRBV2 with TRBJ2-7, with 7 bases fitting TRBD1. CDR1 SNHLY and CDR2 FYNNEI come from the germline V gene. V trimming: 4 bases; J trimming: 3 bases; junction bases outside the gene matches: 9. CDR3 length: 15 residues. Here the CDR3 DNA reads TGTGCCAGCAGTGTCGCCTCTCGACAGGGCTACGAGCAGTACTTC. This sequence encodes CASSVASRQGYEQYF.

The gene calls are TRBV25-1 and TRBJ1-5, with TRBD1 matching 8 bases. CDR3 length: 15 residues. Germline V gene data show CDR1 as MGHDK and CDR2 as SYGVNS. The trim removed 6 bases at V and 6 bases at J, leaving 10 bases unmatched. CDR3 protein: CASSPTGGVGQPQHF. The CDR3 DNA reads as TGTGCCAGCAGCCCTACAGGGGGAGTTGGTCAGCCCCAGCATTTT.

This clonotype was seen repeatedly, ten times or more. The V call is TRBV28, the J call TRBJ2-3, with 8 bases lining up with TRBD2. V dropped 10 bases and J dropped 2; count of bases not matched to a gene: 11. Germline loops: CDR1 MDHEN, CDR2 SYDVKM. CDR3 length: 15 amino acids. The CDR3 region is CATRLQGLDTDTQYF. The DNA for the CDR3 is TGTGCCACCCGCCTCCAGGGACTAGACACAGATACGCAGTATTTT.

This clonotype was counted at least ten times. The chain has TRBV7-6 and TRBJ1-2; 8 nucleotides agree with TRBD1. This CDR3 has 14 residues. Trimming cost V 5 bases and J 6 bases; bases outside gene matches: 8. Germline loops: CDR1 SGHVS, CDR2 FNYEAQ. This CDR3 reads CASSRRQGTDGYTF. DNA for the CDR3: TGTGCCAGCAGCCGCAGACAGGGGACGGATGGCTACACCTTC. Using reference TRBV7-6 and TRBJ1-2 for the parts outside the CDR3, the full variable domain is GAGVSQSPRYKVTKRGQDVALRCDPISGHVSLYWYRQALGQGPEFLTYFNYEAQQDKSGLPNDRFSAERPEGSISTLTIQRTEQRDSAMYRCASSRRQGTDGYTFGSGTRLTVV.

This clonotype was counted between two and nine times. The chain recombines TRBV7-3 with TRBJ2-2; TRBD2 aligns across 7 bases. Per germline, CDR1 SGHTA and CDR2 FQGTGA. The CDR3 is 17 amino acids. The V segment lost 0 bases and the J segment 5 bases; nucleotides outside the gene matches: 9. CDR3 DNA: TGTGCCAGCAGCTTAACTTCGGCGGGAGTAGGAACCGGGGAGCTGTTTTTT. Translating gives CASSLTSAGVGTGELFF.

This clonotype was seen many times. V usage is TRBV6-1 and J usage is TRBJ2-2; 8 bases agree with TRBD1. The CDR3 loop spans 14 amino acids. V was clipped by 10 bases and J by 6 bases; unmatched bases: 10. Germline V gene lookup returns CDR1 MNHNS and CDR2 SASEGT. The CDR3 is CATLDRERSGELFF. The CDR3 DNA sequence: TGTGCCACCCTGGACAGGGAAAGATCCGGGGAGCTGTTTTTT.

This clonotype has only one observation. Possible read error: a much larger clone is one base away. The chain links TRBV6-5 to TRBJ2-2, with 11 bases matching TRBD1. Germline loops: CDR1 MNHEY, CDR2 SVGAGI. The CDR3 spans 14 residues. The CDR3 nucleotides read TGTGCCATCAGTTGGGACAGGGGGACCGGGGAGCTGTTTTTT. Its translation is CAISWDRGTGELFF.

This clonotype was counted a few times. The chain has TRBV10-3 and TRBJ2-7; TRBD1 agrees at 7 bases. J lost 3 bases, V lost 10 bases, and 9 bases had no gene match. Germline CDR1 and CDR2: ENHRY and SYGVKD. The CDR3 length is 13 residues. The CDR3 region has the DNA TGTGCCACGTGCCCCCGACAGGGCTACGAGCAGTACTTC. It yields the protein CATCPRQGYEQYF.

This clonotype was detected many times. The rearrangement joins TRBV6-5 to TRBJ1-5; D not certain. This CDR3 spans 15 amino acids. V shed 0 bases and J shed 0 bases, with 6 bases lying between them. Germline CDR1 is MNHEY and CDR2 is SVGAGI. CDR3 amino acids: CASSYSGSSNQPQHF. Written as DNA, the CDR3 is TGTGCCAGCAGTTACTCCGGCAGTAGCAATCAGCCCCAGCATTTT.

In its sample, this clonotype was seen many times. At one end, the junction sequence differs from germline, possibly due to a read error. The V gene is TRBV28, the J gene TRBJ2-4, with D possibly matching TRBD1 (5 bases). Germline V CDR1 and CDR2: MDHEN, SYDVKM. The CDR3 extends over 16 amino acids. In DNA form, the CDR3 reads TGTGCCAGCAGTTTGCCAGGGATAATAGCCAAAAACATTAAGTACTTC. It codes for CASSLPGIIAKNIKYF.

At least ten counts were recorded for this clonotype. The genes are TRBV6-1 and TRBJ1-5; perhaps TRBD1 as D (6 bases). Germline CDR1 and CDR2: MNHNS and SASEGT. The ends were cut back, 11 bases at V and 1 base at J, with 12 bases in the middle. This CDR3 contains 13 residues. CDR3 sequence (DNA): TGTGCCGGTAGGACAGTGAGCAATCAGCCCCAGCATTTT. This encodes CAGRTVSNQPQHF.

This clonotype was observed a handful of times. The V and J genes are TRBV20-1 and TRBJ2-7; TRBD1 might be the D (5 bases). Germline CDR1 and CDR2: DFQATT and SNEGSKA (reference sequence). Trimming shortened V by 2 bases and J by 7 bases, and 18 bases separated the two germline ends. This CDR3 region has 14 residues. The CDR3 bases are TGCAGTGCTAGAACTCAGCAGGGTGGCTCGGAGCAGTACTTC. It is translated as CSARTQQGGSEQYF.

The chain has TRBV27 and TRBJ2-7, with TRBD1 matching 8 bases. V dropped 6 bases and J dropped 3; count of bases not matched to a gene: 10. CDR1 MNHEY and CDR2 SMNVEV come from the germline V gene (reference sequence). The CDR3 has 15 residues. The CDR3: CASSILPGQDYEQYF. The DNA for the CDR3 is TGTGCCAGCAGCATCCTACCGGGACAGGACTACGAGCAGTACTTC.

Ten or more counts support this clonotype. This sequence joins TRBV6-4 and TRBJ2-4; 12 nucleotides agree with TRBD1. V lost 7 bases to trimming and J lost 0 bases; unmatched junction nucleotides: 19. The CDR3 extends over 21 amino acids. CDR1 and CDR2 from the germline V gene are MRHNA and SNTAGT. This CDR3 is CASNKRKSGTGGSRAKNIQYF. In nucleotides, the CDR3 is TGTGCCAGCAACAAAAGAAAATCCGGGACAGGGGGCTCGAGAGCCAAAAACATTCAGTACTTC.

This clonotype was observed many times. V gene TRBV20-1 combines with J gene TRBJ1-1; no firm D call. Germline lookup yields CDR1 DFQATT and CDR2 SNEGSKA (reference sequence). V lost 5 bases to trimming and J lost 1 base, with 11 bases between them. The CDR3 totals 13 residues. The CDR3 nucleotides read TGCAGTGCTGACGAGGGTTGGAACACTGAAGCTTTCTTT. Amino acid sequence: CSADEGWNTEAFF.

This clonotype was seen repeatedly, ten times or more. This chain uses TRBV24-1 with TRBJ1-1; D is perhaps TRBD1 (6 bases). This CDR3 region has 13 residues. Germline V lookup: CDR1 KGHDR, CDR2 SFDVKD. The ends were cut back, 9 bases at V and 1 base at J, with 11 bases in the middle. The CDR3 is CATPDRKNTEAFF. The CDR3 DNA sequence: TGTGCCACCCCAGACAGGAAGAACACTGAAGCTTTCTTT.

This clonotype was seen many times. This chain links TRBV6-1 with TRBJ1-2; D might be TRBD1 (5 bases). Germline assignment: CDR1 MNHNS and CDR2 SASEGT. CDR3 length: 13 residues. V was pared by 7 bases and J by 2 bases, with 11 bases between. The CDR3 coding sequence is TGTGCCAGCAAACGACAGCGAAACTATGGCTACACCTTC. This gives the protein CASKRQRNYGYTF.

CDR3 nucleotides: TGTGCCAGCACCTCGGGACTGGTATATGGCTACACCTTC. Amino acids: CASTSGLVYGYTF. The chain employs TRBV2 and TRBJ1-2, with a tentative D call TRBD1 (5 bases). The CDR3 sequence is 13 residues long. Germline lookup yields CDR1 SNHLY and CDR2 FYNNEI. The germline V and J ends were trimmed by 7 bases and 5 bases, with 14 bases remaining between them. Looking up the rest from reference TRBV2 and TRBJ1-2 gives the full variable domain: EPEVTQTPSHQVTQMGQEVILRCVPISNHLYFYWYRQILGQKVEFLVSFYNNEISEKSEIFDDQFSVERPDGSNFTLKIRSTKLEDSAMYFCASTSGLVYGYTFGSGTRLTVV.